The source of this T cell receptor (beta chain) is a study of cytomegalovirus exposure and HLA in healthy donors. General study results and limits: Through in vitro validation, a few CMV-associated chains were shown to be specific for CMV antigens. Researchers reported in a later analysis that a missense DCLRE1C variant was tied to TCR beta V- and J-gene trimming.

The CDR3 is 17 amino acids. V lost 1 base to trimming and J lost 3 bases, with 15 bases between them. Germline assignment: CDR1 MGHRA and CDR2 YSYEKL. Primers: 60 Vbeta forward and 13 Jbeta reverse. Sequencing used immunoSEQ multiplex PCR; TCRdb keeps in-frame clones, though not all of them. This sample has roughly 150,000 clones, with around 86% found just once. Of note for this clone: Its target is unknown.

This chain connects TRBV4-1 to TRBJ2-2; TRBD1 might be the D (6 bases). The sequencing input was PBMCs. The source of this sequence is a girl aged 2 to 9 in good health and CMV-seropositive. The CDR3 loop reads CASSQGGYQGHTGELFF. CDR3 nucleotides: TGCGCCAGCAGCCAAGGAGGGTATCAGGGGCACACCGGGGAGCTGTTTTTT.